This TCR beta chain was found in a study of shared clonotypes between healthy human individuals. Study observations and caveats: Non-shared clonotypes showed lower generation probabilities than clonotypes common to all four donors.

Naive CD8 cells, CD45RO-negative and positively selected for CCR7, excluded terminally differentiated effector memory CD45RA+ cells. Method: immunoSEQ multiplex PCR; TCRdb's copy keeps in-frame clones and lacks some. The sample records around 620,000 clones, 85% to 95% being singletons. In the case of this clone: Antigen unknown.

The sequenced material came from naive CD8+ T cells sorted from blood. The TCR comes from a woman in her twenties or thirties in good health.

For the CDR3, the DNA is TGTGCCAGCAGCCCTATTTCCAATGAGCAGTTCTTC. Amino acid sequence: CASSPISNEQFF. This chain links TRBV7-9 with TRBJ2-1; D remains ambiguous. Per the germline V gene, CDR1 is SEHNR and CDR2 is FQNEAQ (reference sequence). The V end was cut by 5 bases, the J end by 6 bases, with 8 bases between. There are 12 residues in the CDR3.